The rows below give T cell receptor beta chains drawn from one sample of a study of immune evolution from preneoplasia to lung adenocarcinoma. The method was immunoSEQ multiplex PCR; TCRdb's version includes in-frame clones alone and lacks a portion of them. In the table there are 9,500 to 11,000 clones, approximately 80% of which are singletons. Input material: FFPE minimally invasive lung adenocarcinoma tissue. Receptor source: a person between 65 and 79 years old with lung adenocarcinoma. CDR3s include the opening cysteine and the closing phenylalanine or tryptophan. D genes are given only for firm matches. Size tells how often a clone was seen (once, few, many) or the class of an expanded clone, and some rows leave it out.

clone size: few; V gene: TRBV5-1; J gene: TRBJ2-2; D gene: -; CDR3 DNA: TGCGCCAGCCGCCCTAACACCGGGGAGCTGTTTTTT; CDR3 protein: CASRPNTGELFF
clone size: -; V gene: TRBV6-1; J gene: TRBJ2-7; D gene: -; CDR3 DNA: TGTGCCAGCCAGGCTTTGGACTACGAGCAGTACTTC; CDR3 protein: CASQALDYEQYF
clone size: once; V gene: TRBV6-5; J gene: TRBJ2-7; D gene: -; CDR3 DNA: TGTACCAGCAGTTTACTGACACGTTCCCAGGAGCAGTACTTC; CDR3 protein: CTSSLLTRSQEQYF
clone size: -; V gene: TRBV7-9; J gene: TRBJ1-6; D gene: TRBD1; CDR3 DNA: TGTGCCAGCAGGGATACAGGGGGGAATTCACCCCTCCACTTT; CDR3 protein: CASRDTGGNSPLHF
clone size: -; V gene: TRBV30; J gene: TRBJ2-3; D gene: -; CDR3 DNA: TGTGCCTGGAGTAGGGTGGGGGTCCCATTAACAGATACGCAGTATTTT; CDR3 protein: CAWSRVGVPLTDTQYF
clone size: -; V gene: TRBV4-3; J gene: TRBJ2-1; D gene: TRBD2; CDR3 DNA: TGCGCCAGCAGCCAAGATGGGCTAGCGGAGAGCTCCTACAATGAGCAGTTCTTC; CDR3 protein: CASSQDGLAESSYNEQFF
clone size: -; V gene: TRBV7-9; J gene: TRBJ1-4; D gene: TRBD1; CDR3 DNA: TGTGCCAGCAGCTCAAGGGACAGCATTAATGAAAAACTGTTTTTT; CDR3 protein: CASSSRDSINEKLFF
clone size: -; V gene: TRBV12-5; J gene: TRBJ2-2; D gene: TRBD2; CDR3 DNA: TGTGCTAGTGGCAGGACTAGCGGGAGTTTGGTCACCGGGGAGCTGTTTTTT; CDR3 protein: CASGRTSGSLVTGELFF
clone size: -; V gene: TRBV11-2; J gene: TRBJ2-3; D gene: -; CDR3 DNA: TGTGCCAGCAGCTTAGGTGGTCAAGATACGCAGTATTTT; CDR3 protein: CASSLGGQDTQYF
clone size: -; V gene: TRBV10-3; J gene: TRBJ1-6; D gene: -; CDR3 DNA: TGTGCCATCAGTGAGGGTCAGAATAATTCACCCCTCCACTTT; CDR3 protein: CAISEGQNNSPLHF